Shown below are 9 T cell receptor beta chains from a single sample sequenced in a study of T cell repertoires in cytomegalovirus infection. TCRdb fed the reads into MiXCR, producing one record per CDR3 protein. The sample lists 750,000 to 950,000 distinct CDR3 sequences; 29% were seen once. Antigen specificity for these receptors is unknown. The starting material was cultured CD8+ T cells from PBMCs, obtained from culture after CMV antigen stimulation. The receptors were gathered from a human donor in good health (CMV status not recorded). Some clones in this sample may be carry-over from other donors' samples.

The V call is TRBV6-6, the J call TRBJ1-2; no firm D call. The ends were cut back, 0 bases at V and 3 bases at J, with 14 bases in the middle. Per germline, CDR1 MNHNY and CDR2 SVGAGI (reference sequence). This CDR3 region has 16 residues. In DNA form, the CDR3 reads TGTGCCAGCAGTTACTCATGGGAGGCCCGGGACTATGGCTACACCTTC. This gives the protein CASSYSWEARDYGYTF.

In its sample, this clonotype was seen a few times. The V and J genes are TRBV12-3 or TRBV12-4 and TRBJ2-2; 9 positions agree with TRBD1. This CDR3 is 17 amino acids long. J gave up 3 bases and V 2 bases, and 7 bases lay outside the gene matches. CDR3 amino acids: CASSLLPDRGDTGELFF. The CDR3 DNA is TGTGCCAGCAGTTTACTCCCGGACAGGGGTGACACCGGGGAGCTGTTTTTT.

V usage is TRBV6-5 and J usage is TRBJ2-7, with D perhaps assigned TRBD1 or TRBD2 (5 bases each). Germline lookup yields CDR1 MNHEY and CDR2 SVGAGI. Deletions cut 5 bases from V and 2 bases from J, with 10 bases between. The CDR3 extends over 13 amino acids. CDR3 in DNA: TGTGCCAGCAGTACGGGACCCACCTACGAGCAGTACTTC. It yields the protein CASSTGPTYEQYF.

This clonotype has just a few counts. This rearrangement joins TRBV5-4 to TRBJ2-5; D is unresolved. CDR3 length: 13 residues. Trimming shortened V by 0 bases and J by 5 bases, and 8 bases separated the two germline ends. Germline lookup yields CDR1 SGHNT and CDR2 YYREEE (reference sequence). CDR3 bases: TGTGCCAGCAGCTTGGGCCAGGCGGAGACCCAGTACTTC. Residues: CASSLGQAETQYF.

CDR3 protein: CSARGVLYSNQPQHF. CDR3 bases: TGCAGTGCTAGGGGGGTCCTTTATAGCAATCAGCCCCAGCATTTT. The V call is TRBV20-1, the J call TRBJ1-5; TRBD1 is a possible D gene (5 bases). Looked up from germline, CDR1 is DFQATT and CDR2 is SNEGSKA (reference sequence). The CDR3 consists of 15 residues. V lost 3 bases, J lost 0 bases, and 12 bases lay in between.

This clonotype was picked up a small number of times. The chain is built from TRBV15 and TRBJ2-2; 10 nucleotides match TRBD1. The trim removed 10 bases at V and 4 bases at J, leaving 6 bases unmatched. The CDR3 is made up of 14 amino acids. Per germline, CDR1 LNHNV and CDR2 YYDKDF (reference sequence). The CDR3 sequence: CAIEDRGLTGELFF. The CDR3 nucleotides read TGTGCCATTGAAGACAGGGGGCTCACCGGGGAGCTGTTTTTT.

J is TRBJ2-2 and V is TRBV6-6; the D gene could be TRBD1 or TRBD2 (6 bases each). CDR1 is MNHNY, CDR2 SVGAGI, per germline (reference sequence). CDR3 length: 15 amino acids. The V and J ends lost 1 base and 6 bases respectively, with 12 bases between them. The CDR3 sequence: CASSYFGGASGELFF. CDR3 nucleotide sequence: TGTGCCAGCAGTTACTTCGGGGGCGCCTCCGGGGAGCTGTTTTTT.

The gene calls are TRBV3-1 and TRBJ2-1, with 10 bases lining up with TRBD1. J lost 2 bases, V lost 3 bases, and 4 bases had no gene match. Looked up from germline, CDR1 is LGHDT and CDR2 is YNNKEL (reference sequence). The CDR3 is 16 amino acids. The CDR3: CASSQRDRGTYNEQFF. The CDR3 coding sequence is TGTGCCAGCAGCCAGCGGGACAGGGGCACCTACAATGAGCAGTTCTTC.

The chain couples TRBV9 to TRBJ2-6; possibly TRBD1 for D (5 bases). The V end was cut by 7 bases, the J end by 4 bases, with 12 bases between. The V gene's germline CDR1 is SGDLS and CDR2 YYNGEE. This CDR3 contains 14 residues. The CDR3 DNA is TGTGCCAGCGACGCCAGGGTCGGGGCCAACGTCCTGACTTTC. It yields the protein CASDARVGANVLTF.